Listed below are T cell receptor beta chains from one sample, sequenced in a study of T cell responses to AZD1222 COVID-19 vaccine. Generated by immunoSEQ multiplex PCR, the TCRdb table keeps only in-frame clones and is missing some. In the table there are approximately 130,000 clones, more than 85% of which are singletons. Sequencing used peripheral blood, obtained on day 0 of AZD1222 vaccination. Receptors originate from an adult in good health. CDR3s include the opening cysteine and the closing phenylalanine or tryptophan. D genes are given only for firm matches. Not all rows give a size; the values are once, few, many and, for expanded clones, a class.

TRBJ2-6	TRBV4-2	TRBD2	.	TGTGCCAGCCGACGGGGCGGGGGGACTTCTGGGGCCAACGTCCTGACTTTC	CASRRGGGTSGANVLTF
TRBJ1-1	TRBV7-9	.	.	TGTGCCAGCAGCCGCCCGGGGAACACTGAAGCTTTCTTT	CASSRPGNTEAFF
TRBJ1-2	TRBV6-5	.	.	TGTGCCAGCAGTTCCAGGGTTGGCTACACCTTC	CASSSRVGYTF
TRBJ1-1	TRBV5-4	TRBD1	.	TGTGCCAGCAGCTACTCGACAGGGGAAGGTGAAGCTTTCTTT	CASSYSTGEGEAFF
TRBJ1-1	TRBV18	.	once	TGTGCCAGCTCACTAAGGGTGCAGGTTGAAGCTTTCTTT	CASSLRVQVEAFF
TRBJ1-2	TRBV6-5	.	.	TGTGCCAGCAGCCAACGACGGGGCTATGGCTACACCTTC	CASSQRRGYGYTF
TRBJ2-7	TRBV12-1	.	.	TGTGCCAGCAGCTTCCCCCCTAGCGGGGGCCTTTACGAGCAGTACTTC	CASSFPPSGGLYEQYF
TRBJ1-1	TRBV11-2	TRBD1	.	TGTGCCAGCAGCTTAGCCATACAGGGGGAAGCTTTCTTT	CASSLAIQGEAFF
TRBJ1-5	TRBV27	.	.	TGTGCCAGCAGTTTAAACTGGGGTGCTCAGCCCCAGCATTTT	CASSLNWGAQPQHF
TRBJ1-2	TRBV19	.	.	TGTGCCAGTAGCACGGGACGCGGGGCATATGGCTACACCTTC	CASSTGRGAYGYTF
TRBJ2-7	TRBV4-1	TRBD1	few	TGCGCCAGCAGCCATCATACGGGGACAGACTACGAGCAGTACTTC	CASSHHTGTDYEQYF
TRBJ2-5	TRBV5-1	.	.	TGCGCCAGCAGCCCAAGGACGGGTCTAGAGACCCAGTACTTC	CASSPRTGLETQYF
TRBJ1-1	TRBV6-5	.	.	TGTGCCAGCAGTTACTCTGGGGGGCTGAACACTGAAGCTTTCTTT	CASSYSGGLNTEAFF
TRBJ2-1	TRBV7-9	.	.	TGTGCCAGCAGCTTATTAAATCTGGCGGGTGAGCAGTTCTTC	CASSLLNLAGEQFF
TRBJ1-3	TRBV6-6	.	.	TGTGCCAGCAGTTACCCCGAGGGAGGGGACGGAAACACCATATATTTT	CASSYPEGGDGNTIYF
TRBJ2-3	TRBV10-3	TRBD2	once	TGTGCCATCAGTGAACCGACTAGCGGAATCACAGATACGCAGTATTTT	CAISEPTSGITDTQYF
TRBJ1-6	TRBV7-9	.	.	TGTGCCAGCAGCGAAGACAGGAGCTCCTATAATTCACCCCTCCACTTT	CASSEDRSSYNSPLHF
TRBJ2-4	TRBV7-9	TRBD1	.	TGTGCCAGCAGCGGGACAGGGGGAAACATTCAGTACTTC	CASSGTGGNIQYF
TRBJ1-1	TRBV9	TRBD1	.	TGTGCCAGCAGCGTAGGGGGACAGGGAAGGGCTTTCTTT	CASSVGGQGRAFF
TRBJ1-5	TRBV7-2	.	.	TGTGCCAGCAGCTCCAGGGGTGGTAATCAGCCCCAGCATTTT	CASSSRGGNQPQHF
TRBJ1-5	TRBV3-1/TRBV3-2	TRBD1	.	TGTGCCAGCAGCTACAGGGGTAGCAATCAGCCCCAGCATTTT	CASSYRGSNQPQHF
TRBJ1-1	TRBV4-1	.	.	TGCGCCAGCAGCCCCCTGGCAGCGAACACTGAAGCTTTCTTT	CASSPLAANTEAFF
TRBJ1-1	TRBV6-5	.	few	TGTGCCGAAAGGGGCAACACTGAAGCTTTCTTT	CAERGNTEAFF
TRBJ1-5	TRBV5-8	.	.	TGTGCCAGCAGCTTGGACGGCAGGGGTTTCAATCAGCCCCAGCATTTT	CASSLDGRGFNQPQHF
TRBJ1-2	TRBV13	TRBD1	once	TGTGCCAGCAGCTTAAAGGGCAGGGGGCACTATGGCTACACCTTC	CASSLKGRGHYGYTF
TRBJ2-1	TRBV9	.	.	TGTGCCAGCAGCGTAGCGCCCATATACAATGAGCAGTTCTTC	CASSVAPIYNEQFF
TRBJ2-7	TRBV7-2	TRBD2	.	TGTGCCAGCAGAGCGGGGGGCCTATACGAGCAGTACTTC	CASRAGGLYEQYF
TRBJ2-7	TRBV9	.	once	TGTGCCAGCAGCATGACTAGTACCTCCTACGAGCAGTACTTC	CASSMTSTSYEQYF
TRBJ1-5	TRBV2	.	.	TGTGCCAGCAGTAGTCAGTTGGATCAGCCCCAGCATTTT	CASSSQLDQPQHF
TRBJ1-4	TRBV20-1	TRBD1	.	TGCAGTGCTATAGGGGGCGAAAAACTGTTTTTT	CSAIGGEKLFF
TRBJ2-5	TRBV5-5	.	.	TGTGCCAGCAGCTTGACGGAGACCCAGTACTTC	CASSLTETQYF
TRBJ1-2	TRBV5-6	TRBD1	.	TGTGCCAGCAGCCGGACAGGGAACTATGGCTACACCTTC	CASSRTGNYGYTF
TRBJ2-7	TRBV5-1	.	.	TGCGCCAGCAGCTTTGGACCCCCCCTCGGCTACGAGCAGTACTTC	CASSFGPPLGYEQYF
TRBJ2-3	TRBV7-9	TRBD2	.	TGTGCCAGCAGCTTAGGGAGAGCGGGGGCCTTAGCAGATACGCAGTATTTT	CASSLGRAGALADTQYF
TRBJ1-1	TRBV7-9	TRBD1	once	TGTGCCAGCAGCTTCCTCGGACAGGTGAACACTGAAGCTTTCTTT	CASSFLGQVNTEAFF
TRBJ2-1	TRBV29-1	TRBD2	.	TGCAGCGTTGAAAGCGGGGGTAGAAATGAGCAGTTCTTC	CSVESGGRNEQFF
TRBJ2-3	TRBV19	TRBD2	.	TGTGCCAGTAGTCCCCGGACTAGCGGGGAGGGGGATACGCAGTATTTT	CASSPRTSGEGDTQYF
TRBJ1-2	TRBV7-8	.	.	TGTGCCAGCAGCGAAGTACGATATGGTCAGACCTATGGCTACACCTTC	CASSEVRYGQTYGYTF
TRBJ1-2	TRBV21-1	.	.	TGTGCCCCCAACAGGAGGGTCTACTATGGCTACACCTTC	CAPNRRVYYGYTF
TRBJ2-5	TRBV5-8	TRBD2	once	TGTGCCAGCAGCTTCAGGACTAGCGGAGAGACCCAGTACTTC	CASSFRTSGETQYF
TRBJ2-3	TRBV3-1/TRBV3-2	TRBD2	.	TGTGCCAGCAGCCAAAGGGAGCGGGGACGCACAGATACGCAGTATTTT	CASSQRERGRTDTQYF
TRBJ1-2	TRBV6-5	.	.	TGTGCCAGCAGTTCCTGGGGAGGGGACTATGGCTACACCTTC	CASSSWGGDYGYTF
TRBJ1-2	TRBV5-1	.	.	TGCGCCAGCAGCTGGAGGCAGGGAGTAGGACCTTTTTCCCATGGCTACACCTTC	CASSWRQGVGPFSHGYTF
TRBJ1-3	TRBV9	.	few	TGTGCCAGCAGCGTAGGATCGAGGATCTCTGGAAACACCATATATTTT	CASSVGSRISGNTIYF
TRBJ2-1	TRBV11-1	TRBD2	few	TGTGCCAGCAGGCCAGCCAGCGGGGGATGGAATGAGCAGTTCTTC	CASRPASGGWNEQFF
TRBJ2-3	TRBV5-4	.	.	TGTGCCAGCAGCCGCCTGGAGTCAGATACGCAGTATTTT	CASSRLESDTQYF
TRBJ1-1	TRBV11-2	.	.	TGTGCCAGCAGCTACACCGGGACACGCCAGATGAACACTGAAGCTTTCTTT	CASSYTGTRQMNTEAFF
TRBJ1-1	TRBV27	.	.	TGTGCCAGCAGTTTACGGAGGGGGTTAACTGAAGCTTTCTTT	CASSLRRGLTEAFF
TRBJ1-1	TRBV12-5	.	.	TGTGCTAGTGGTTTGGTAGGGTTCGGTGAAGCTTTCTTT	CASGLVGFGEAFF
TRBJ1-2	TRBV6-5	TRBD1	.	TGTGCCAGCAGTTACTCGTTCACCTCAGGGGGCGCTGGCTACACCTTC	CASSYSFTSGGAGYTF